The next 8 T cell receptor beta chains were all read from a single sample in a study of beta chain features in type 1 diabetes. What was sequenced were expressed TCRB transcripts, since all of the isolated RNA had been reverse transcribed. The table came from immunoSEQ multiplex PCR; TCRdb's copy has only in-frame clones and leaves some out. The repertoire has 200,000 to 250,000 clones, 9.5% to 13% of them found once; the top ten carry over 1%. Material for sequencing was central memory CD4+ T cells from blood. These TCRs come from a young man in good health.

The rearrangement joins TRBV7-6 to TRBJ2-1; D is perhaps TRBD1 or TRBD2 (5 bases each). The CDR3 runs to 14 residues. Germline V gene data show CDR1 as SGHVS and CDR2 as FNYEAQ. V was trimmed by 4 bases and J by 1 base, leaving 8 bases between them. The CDR3 spells CASSSWGSYNEQFF. The CDR3 coding sequence is TGTGCCAGCAGCTCGTGGGGGTCCTACAATGAGCAGTTCTTC.

The V and J genes are TRBV14 and TRBJ2-5; no firm D call. The length of the CDR3 is 15 residues. CDR1 and CDR2 from the germline V gene are SGHDN and FVKESK. Trimming removed 3 bases at V and 5 bases at J, with 16 bases between. The CDR3 here is CASSQQIWGGETQYF. The CDR3 nucleotides read TGTGCCAGCAGCCAGCAGATATGGGGTGGGGAGACCCAGTACTTC.

This clone was observed a handful of times. The rearrangement joins TRBV14 to TRBJ2-1; either TRBD1 or TRBD2 may supply D (5 bases each). Looked up from germline, CDR1 is SGHDN and CDR2 is FVKESK. With 0 bases removed from V and 6 bases from J, the gap between germline ends came to 15 bases. This CDR3 comprises 16 residues. The CDR3 here is CASSQDGVAGANEQFF. As DNA, the CDR3 is TGTGCCAGCAGCCAAGATGGCGTCGCCGGGGCCAATGAGCAGTTCTTC.

This clone showed up just a few times. The chain recombines TRBV29-1 with TRBJ2-3; the D is unclear. The germline gives CDR1 SQVTM, CDR2 ANQGSEA. Trimming took off 1 base at V and 0 bases at J, with 14 bases between the two ends. The CDR3 has 16 amino acids. The CDR3 nucleotides are TGCAGCGTTGAAGGAATGGCCTCACCTAGCACAGATACGCAGTATTTT. Its protein is CSVEGMASPSTDTQYF.

The V and J genes are TRBV7-2 and TRBJ2-5; TRBD2 is a possible D gene (6 bases). The J call is in doubt because the DNA end fits TRBJ2-7 better. CDR3 size: 15 residues. Germline CDR1 and CDR2: SGHTA and FQGNSA. The CDR3 bases are TGTGCCAGCAGCTTCGGCGGGACTTCCTCCTACGAGCAGTACTTC. The encoded protein is CASSFGGTSSYEQYF.

The chain is built from TRBV5-1 and TRBJ2-3; D may match TRBD1 or TRBD2 (5 bases each). The CDR3 has 14 residues. Germline V lookup: CDR1 SGHRS, CDR2 YFSETQ. Trimming cost V 6 bases and J 6 bases, with 17 bases left between them. CDR3 protein: CASTLDGTSDTQYF. In DNA form, the CDR3 reads TGCGCCAGCACCCTGGACGGGACCTCGGATACGCAGTATTTT. Full variable domain (rest looked up from reference TRBV5-1 and TRBJ2-3): KAGVTQTPRYLIKTRGQQVTLSCSPISGHRSVSWYQQTPGQGLQFLFEYFSETQRNKGNFPGRFSGRQFSNSRSEMNVSTLELGDSALYLCASTLDGTSDTQYFGPGTRLTVL.

This clone was seen repeatedly, ten times or more. The chain has TRBV6-5 and TRBJ2-1; D gene ambiguous. V was cut by 1 base and J by 9 bases, with 4 bases left in between. There are 11 residues in the CDR3. CDR1 is MNHEY, CDR2 SVGAGI, per germline. The CDR3 coding sequence is TGTGCCAGCAGTTACTATGGTGAGCAGTTCTTC. As protein: CASSYYGEQFF.

This clone was observed many times. Other DNA sequences in this sample translate to the same CDR3. The rearrangement links TRBV29-1 to TRBJ2-2, with D perhaps matching TRBD1 (5 bases). Germline V gene data show CDR1 as SQVTM and CDR2 as ANQGSEA. Trimming pared 5 bases from V and 4 bases from J, leaving 8 bases between. The CDR3 is 12 amino acids. CDR3 sequence (DNA): TGCAGCGTTCGAAGGGGCACCGGGGAGCTGTTTTTT. Translated: CSVRRGTGELFF.